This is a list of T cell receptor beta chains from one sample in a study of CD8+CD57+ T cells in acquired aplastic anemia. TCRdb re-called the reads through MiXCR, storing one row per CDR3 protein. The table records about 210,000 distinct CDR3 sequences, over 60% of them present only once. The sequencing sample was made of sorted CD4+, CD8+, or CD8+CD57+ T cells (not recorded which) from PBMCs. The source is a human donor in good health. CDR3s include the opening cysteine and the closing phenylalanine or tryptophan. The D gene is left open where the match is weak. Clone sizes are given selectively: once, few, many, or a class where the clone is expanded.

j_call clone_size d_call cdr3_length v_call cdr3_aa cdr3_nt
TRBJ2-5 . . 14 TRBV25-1 CASSEGLDPETQYF TGTGCCAGCAGTGAAGGGTTAGATCCAGAGACCCAGTACTTC
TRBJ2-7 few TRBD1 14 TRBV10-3 CASSGGQGPYEQYF TGTGCCAGCAGTGGTGGACAGGGTCCCTACGAGCAGTACTTC
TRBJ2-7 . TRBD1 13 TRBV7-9 CASSLKLGTAEYF TGTGCCAGCAGCTTAAAGTTAGGGACAGCTGAGTACTTC
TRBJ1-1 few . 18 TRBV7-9 CASSAPRGEGPMNTEAFF TGTGCCAGCAGTGCTCCCCGGGGGGAGGGACCAATGAACACTGAAGCTTTCTTT
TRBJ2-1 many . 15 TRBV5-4 CASSPQIATDNEQFF TGTGCCAGCAGCCCCCAAATAGCTACCGACAATGAGCAGTTCTTC
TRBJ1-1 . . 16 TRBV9 CASSSNPDSQNTEAFF TGTGCCAGCAGCTCTAACCCGGACAGCCAGAACACTGAAGCTTTCTTT
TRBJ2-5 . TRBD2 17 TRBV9 CASSVSTSGGLEETQYF TGTGCCAGCAGCGTATCGACTAGCGGGGGACTCGAAGAGACCCAGTACTTC
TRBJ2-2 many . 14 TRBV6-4 CASMSGANTGELFF TGTGCCAGCATGTCAGGGGCGAACACCGGGGAGCTGTTTTTT
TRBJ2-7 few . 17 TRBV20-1 CSAPGGGGQATSYEQYF TGCAGTGCCCCTGGGGGGGGGGGACAGGCAACTTCCTACGAGCAGTACTTC
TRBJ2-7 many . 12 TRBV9 CASGGRNYEQYF TGTGCCAGCGGGGGACGGAACTACGAGCAGTACTTC
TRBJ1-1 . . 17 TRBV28 CASSLEIGALIRVEAFF TGTGCCAGCAGTTTAGAAATCGGGGCTCTAATCCGCGTTGAAGCTTTCTTT
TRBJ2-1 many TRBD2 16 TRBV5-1 CASSSTSGGVYNEQFF TGCGCCAGCAGCAGCACTAGCGGGGGGGTATACAATGAGCAGTTCTTC
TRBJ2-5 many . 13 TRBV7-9 CASSYTDQETQYF TGTGCCAGCAGCTATACTGATCAAGAGACCCAGTACTTC
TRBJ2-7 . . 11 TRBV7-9 CASSFSTEQYF TGTGCCAGCAGTTTCTCAACCGAGCAGTACTTC
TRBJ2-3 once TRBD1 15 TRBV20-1 CSAADRGQGTDTQYF TGCAGTGCTGCTGACAGGGGGCAAGGCACAGATACGCAGTATTTT
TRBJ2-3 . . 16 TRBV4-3 CASGQEPGGGADTQYF TGCGCCAGCGGCCAAGAGCCAGGGGGGGGCGCAGATACGCAGTATTTT
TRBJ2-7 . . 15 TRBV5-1 CASSSSGSGPWEQYF TGCGCCAGCAGCTCCTCCGGGTCAGGCCCCTGGGAGCAGTACTTC
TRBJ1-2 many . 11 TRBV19 CASSDSRGYTF TGTGCCAGTAGCGACAGTCGGGGCTACACCTTC
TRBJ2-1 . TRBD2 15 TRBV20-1 CSARDWGLGANEQFF TGCAGTGCTAGAGATTGGGGACTAGGAGCAAATGAGCAGTTCTTC
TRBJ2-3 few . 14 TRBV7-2 CASSLGTGTDTQYF TGTGCCAGCAGCTTAGGAACGGGCACAGATACGCAGTATTTT
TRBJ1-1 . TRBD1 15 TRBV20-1 CSARNRGPPNTEAFF TGCAGTGCTAGGAACAGGGGCCCTCCGAACACTGAAGCTTTCTTT
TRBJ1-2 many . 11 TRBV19 CASSIGYGYTF TGTGCCAGTAGTATTGGGTATGGCTACACCTTC
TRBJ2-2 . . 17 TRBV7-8 CASSLRLRKSNTGELFF TGTGCCAGCAGCTTAAGACTGAGAAAGTCGAACACCGGGGAGCTGTTTTTT
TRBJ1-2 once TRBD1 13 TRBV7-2 CASSLPTGSGYTF TGTGCCAGCAGCTTACCGACAGGGAGCGGCTACACCTTC
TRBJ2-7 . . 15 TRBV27 CGSSLYSLDRNEQYF TGTGGCAGCAGTTTATACTCACTAGACAGGAACGAGCAGTACTTC
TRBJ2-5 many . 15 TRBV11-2 CASSSTTGFRETQYF TGTGCCAGCAGCTCCACCACAGGCTTCCGGGAGACCCAGTACTTC
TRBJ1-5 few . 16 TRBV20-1 CSARSAIRGDGQPQHF TGCAGTGCTAGATCCGCAATCAGGGGTGACGGTCAGCCCCAGCATTTT
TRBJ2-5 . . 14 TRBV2 CASREGRSQETQYF TGTGCCAGCAGGGAAGGACGGTCTCAAGAGACCCAGTACTTC
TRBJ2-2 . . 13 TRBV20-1 CSASVMNTGELFF TGCAGTGCTAGCGTCATGAACACCGGGGAGCTGTTTTTT
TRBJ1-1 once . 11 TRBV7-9 CASSRDTEAFF TGTGCCAGCAGCCGCGACACTGAAGCTTTCTTT
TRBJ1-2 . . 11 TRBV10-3 CAISSPIGYTF TGTGCCATCAGTAGCCCTATTGGCTACACCTTC
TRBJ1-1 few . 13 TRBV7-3 CASSLMRNTEAFF TGTGCCAGCAGCTTGATGAGGAACACTGAAGCTTTCTTT
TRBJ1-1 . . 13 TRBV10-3 CASSAMLNTEAFF TGTGCCAGCAGTGCCATGCTGAACACTGAAGCTTTCTTT
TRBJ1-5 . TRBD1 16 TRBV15 CATSRNRGHGNQPQHF TGTGCCACCAGCAGAAACAGGGGGCACGGCAATCAGCCCCAGCATTTT
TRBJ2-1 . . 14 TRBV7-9 CASKRGGDYNEQFF TGTGCCAGCAAAAGGGGCGGAGATTACAATGAGCAGTTCTTC
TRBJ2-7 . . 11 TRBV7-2 CASSVSTGRYF TGTGCCAGCAGTGTATCGACAGGTCGGTACTTC
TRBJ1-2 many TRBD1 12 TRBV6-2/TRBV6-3 CASEGTDYGYTF TGTGCCAGCGAAGGGACAGACTATGGCTACACCTTC
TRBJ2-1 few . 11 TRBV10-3 CAISVYNEQFF TGTGCCATCAGTGTTTACAATGAGCAGTTCTTC
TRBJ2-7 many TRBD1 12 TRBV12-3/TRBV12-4 CASTLTGDEQYF TGTGCCAGCACCCTTACAGGGGACGAGCAGTACTTC
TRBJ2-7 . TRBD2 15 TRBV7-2 CASSLGLAGSYEQYF TGTGCCAGCAGCCTCGGACTAGCAGGGTCCTACGAGCAGTACTTC
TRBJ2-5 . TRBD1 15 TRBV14 CASSHAGTVQETQYF TGTGCCAGCAGCCACGCCGGGACAGTCCAAGAGACCCAGTACTTC
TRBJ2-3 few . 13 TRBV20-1 CSARTGYTDTQYF TGCAGTGCCCGGACTGGCTACACAGATACGCAGTATTTT
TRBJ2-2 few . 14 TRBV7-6 CASSLVADTGELFF TGTGCCAGCAGCTTAGTAGCGGACACCGGGGAGCTGTTTTTT
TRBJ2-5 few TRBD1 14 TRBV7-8 CASSLGQGQETQYF TGTGCCAGCAGCTTAGGACAGGGGCAAGAGACCCAGTACTTC
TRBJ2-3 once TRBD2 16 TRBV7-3 CASSLRLAGTGDTQYF TGTGCCAGCAGCTTAAGACTAGCGGGGACTGGAGATACGCAGTATTTT
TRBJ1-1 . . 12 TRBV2 CASNGPDTEAFF TGTGCCAGCAATGGGCCAGACACTGAAGCTTTCTTT
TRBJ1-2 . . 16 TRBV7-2 CASSPWPTGGAAGYTF TGTGCCAGCAGCCCCTGGCCTACGGGGGGGGCAGCTGGCTACACCTTC
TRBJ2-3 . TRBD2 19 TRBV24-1 CATSDLPLLAGGNTDTQYF TGTGCCACCAGTGATTTGCCCCTACTAGCGGGAGGGAACACAGATACGCAGTATTTT
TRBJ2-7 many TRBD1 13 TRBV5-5 CASRGTGIYEQYF TGTGCCAGCAGGGGGACAGGGATCTACGAGCAGTACTTC